Following are 3 T cell receptor beta chains from one sample sequenced in a study of blood T cell repertoires in COVID-19. Here immunoSEQ multiplex PCR was the method, and the copy in TCRdb shows in-frame clones only, minus some. The sample holds over 200,000 clones, 70% to 90% seen once. The sequenced sample consisted of peripheral blood. Receptor source: a woman in her 70s with active or convalescent COVID-19.

The CDR3 sequence is CASRRTGRNTIYF. CDR3 in DNA: TGTGCCAGCAGGCGGACAGGGCGAAACACCATATATTTT. The gene calls are TRBV28 and TRBJ1-3, with 8 bases that match TRBD1. The ends lost 6 bases at V and 5 bases at J; junction bases unmatched: 3. CDR3 size: 13 residues. CDR1 is MDHEN and CDR2 is SYDVKM in the germline V gene.

V gene TRBV6-5 combines with J gene TRBJ2-2; TRBD2 aligns across 7 bases. In germline, CDR1 is MNHEY, CDR2 SVGAGI. The CDR3 extends over 15 amino acids. Losses at the gene ends were 10 bases for V and 5 bases for J; bases not matched to a gene: 13. CDR3 in amino acids: CATQRPYGGTGELFF. As DNA, the CDR3 is TGTGCCACACAAAGGCCCTACGGGGGGACCGGGGAGCTGTTTTTT.

This sequence joins TRBV28 and TRBJ1-2; D uncertain. CDR3 length: 13 amino acids. V dropped 8 bases and J dropped 5 bases, with 15 bases sitting between them. CDR1 and CDR2 (germline): MDHEN, SYDVKM. CDR3 in amino acids: CASSADTGYGYTF. The CDR3 DNA reads as TGTGCCAGCTCTGCAGATACCGGGTATGGCTACACCTTC.